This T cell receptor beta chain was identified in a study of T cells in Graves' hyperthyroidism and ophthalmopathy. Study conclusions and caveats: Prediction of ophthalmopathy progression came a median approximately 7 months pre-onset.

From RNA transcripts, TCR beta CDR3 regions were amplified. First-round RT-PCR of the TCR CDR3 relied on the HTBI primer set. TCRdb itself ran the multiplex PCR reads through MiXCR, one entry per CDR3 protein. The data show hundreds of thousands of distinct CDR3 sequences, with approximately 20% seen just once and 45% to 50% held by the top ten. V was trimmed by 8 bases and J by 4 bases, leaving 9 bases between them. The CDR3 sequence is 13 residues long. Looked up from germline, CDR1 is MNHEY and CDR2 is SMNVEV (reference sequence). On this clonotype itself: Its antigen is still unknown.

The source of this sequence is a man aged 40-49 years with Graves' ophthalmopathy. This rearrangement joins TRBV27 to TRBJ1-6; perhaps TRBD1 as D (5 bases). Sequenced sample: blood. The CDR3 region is CASQGGYNSPLHF. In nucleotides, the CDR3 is TGTGCCAGCCAGGGTGGGTATAATTCACCCCTCCACTTT.